This T cell receptor beta chain emerged from a study of blood T cell repertoires in COVID-19. On the study more broadly: Researchers got acute and convalescent COVID-19 samples from the United States, Italy and Spain.

Membership in each cohort depended on participant-reported clinical history. Either two negative PCRs, clearance, or symptom resolution qualified Cohort 3 donors as recovered. Profiling relied on immunoSEQ multiplex PCR, and the TCRdb table lists in-frame clones only, not all of them. The sample holds around 330,000 clones, around nine tenths seen once. The V end was cut by 4 bases, the J end by 1 base, with 14 bases between. The CDR3 runs 15 residues. The germline CDR1 and CDR2 sequences are SGHRS and YFSETQ. Material: PBMCs or T cells enriched from blood (not recorded which). V and J are TRBV5-1 and TRBJ2-5; a possible D gene is TRBD1 (6 bases). The TCR comes from a man aged 55-75 years who had recovered from COVID-19. The CDR3 DNA reads TGCGCCAGCAGCCCTAGGGACACGAGCCAAGAGACCCAGTACTTC. It yields the protein CASSPRDTSQETQYF.